The 9 T cell receptor beta chains below were found in one sample sequenced in a study of low-dose radiotherapy and immunotherapy resistance in tumors. TRAV- and TRBV-specific primers, spanning alpha and beta chains, primed first-strand cDNA. TCRs were put through 20 to 25 PCR cycles of amplification with Phusion. A constant-region primer and the V-primer adapter served as the primer pair. TCRdb analysed the reads with MiXCR anew, one entry per CDR3 protein. The sample comprises tens of thousands of distinct CDR3 sequences, 30% to 40% of which are singletons, and more than 9.5% rests with the top ten. Time point here: before trial treatment. The material was PBMCs, obtained before treatment. The receptors here all came from a female donor with ovarian cancer.

This clonotype appeared many times. V is TRBV19 and J is TRBJ1-1; D is undetermined. Deletions cut 4 bases from V and 7 bases from J, with 13 bases between. The CDR3 runs 13 residues. CDR1 and CDR2 (germline): LNHDA, SQIVND (reference sequence). This CDR3 is CASSTSPPDEAFF. For the CDR3, the DNA is TGTGCCAGTAGTACCTCTCCACCCGATGAAGCTTTCTTT. The full variable domain, in which reference TRBV19 and TRBJ1-1 provide the parts outside the CDR3, is DGGITQSPKYLFRKEGQNVTLSCEQNLNHDAMYWYRQDPGQGLRLIYYSQIVNDFQKGDIAEGYSVSREKKESFPLTVTSAQKNPTAFYLCASSTSPPDEAFFGQGTRLTVV.

This clonotype was seen more than once but under ten times. A much larger clonotype is one base distant, so this may be a read error. The chain joins TRBV13 to TRBJ1-1, with TRBD1 matching 11 bases. This CDR3 spans 17 amino acids. Per germline, CDR1 PRHDT and CDR2 FYEKMQ (reference sequence). The CDR3 spells CASSPGQGDITNTEALF. The CDR3 DNA follows: TGTGCCAGCAGCCCGGGACAGGGGGACATAACGAACACTGAAGCTCTCTTT. Based on the CDR3 plus reference TRBV13 and TRBJ1-1, the full variable domain is AAGVIQSPRHLIKEKRETATLKCYPIPRHDTVYWYQQGPGQDPQFLISFYEKMQSDKGSIPDRFSAQQFSDYHSELNMSSLELGDSALYFCASSPGQGDITNTEALFGQGTRLTVV.

This clonotype has at least ten counts. J is TRBJ2-7 and V is TRBV6-6; no clear D. In germline, CDR1 is MNHNY, CDR2 SVGAGI (reference sequence). V was pared by 6 bases and J by 2 bases, with 14 bases between. There are 14 residues in the CDR3. The CDR3: CASRNRLETYEQYF. CDR3 coding DNA: TGTGCCAGCAGAAATAGACTGGAGACCTACGAGCAGTACTTC.

This clonotype is deemed medium-sized. V and J are TRBV6-5 and TRBJ2-1; TRBD2 matches at 7 bases. Germline loops: CDR1 MNHEY, CDR2 SVGAGI. The CDR3 consists of 17 residues. Unmatched junction bases numbered 15, after V lost 8 bases and J lost 2 bases. The CDR3 protein is CASRPTQLARTYNEQFF. For the CDR3, the DNA is TGTGCCAGCCGACCGACACAACTAGCGCGAACCTACAATGAGCAGTTCTTC.

This clonotype came up many times. The rearrangement joins TRBV5-1 to TRBJ1-5; the D gene is possibly TRBD1 (6 bases). V was trimmed by 0 bases and J by 6 bases, leaving 10 bases between them. Germline loops: CDR1 SGHRS, CDR2 YFSETQ. The CDR3 is 14 amino acids. The CDR3 DNA reads as TGCGCCAGCAGCTTGGGGGACACCCGTCAGCCCCAGCATTTT. This sequence encodes CASSLGDTRQPQHF.

The V and J genes are TRBV5-1 and TRBJ2-1; D perhaps matches TRBD2 (5 bases). The CDR3 spans 21 residues. V lost 1 base to trimming and J lost 3 bases, with 29 bases between them. Per germline, CDR1 SGHRS and CDR2 YFSETQ. The CDR3: CASSLTQRLALGWGIYNEQFF. In nucleotides, the CDR3 is TGCGCCAGCAGCTTGACCCAAAGGCTAGCTCTCGGATGGGGAATCTACAATGAGCAGTTCTTC.

This clonotype was seen repeatedly, ten times or more. The chain employs TRBV20-1 and TRBJ2-3, with a possible D match to TRBD1 (6 bases). Deletions cut 6 bases from V and 5 bases from J, with 15 bases between. The CDR3 is made up of 13 amino acids. In germline, CDR1 is DFQATT, CDR2 SNEGSKA (reference sequence). The CDR3 coding sequence is TGCAGTGCCCTCCAGGGGAAGGGAGATACGCAGTATTTT. Translation: CSALQGKGDTQYF.

Many counts were recorded for this clonotype. The chain joins TRBV20-1 to TRBJ2-7, with D possibly being TRBD2 (5 bases). The V end lost 1 base, the J end lost 3 bases, and 10 bases lay between the germline ends. The germline V gene has CDR1 DFQATT and CDR2 SNEGSKA (reference sequence). This CDR3 contains 13 residues. The CDR3 region is CSARGPGDYEQYF. CDR3 DNA sequence: TGCAGTGCTAGAGGACCCGGGGACTACGAGCAGTACTTC.

There are many counts of this clonotype. The chain joins TRBV9 to TRBJ2-7; D is undetermined. Germline-derived CDR1 and CDR2 are SGDLS and YYNGEE. This CDR3 has 14 residues. V was cut by 0 bases and J by 0 bases, with 7 bases left in between. CDR3 bases: TGTGCCAGCAGCGTAGCTCCCATCTCCTACGAGCAGTACTTC. Its translation is CASSVAPISYEQYF.